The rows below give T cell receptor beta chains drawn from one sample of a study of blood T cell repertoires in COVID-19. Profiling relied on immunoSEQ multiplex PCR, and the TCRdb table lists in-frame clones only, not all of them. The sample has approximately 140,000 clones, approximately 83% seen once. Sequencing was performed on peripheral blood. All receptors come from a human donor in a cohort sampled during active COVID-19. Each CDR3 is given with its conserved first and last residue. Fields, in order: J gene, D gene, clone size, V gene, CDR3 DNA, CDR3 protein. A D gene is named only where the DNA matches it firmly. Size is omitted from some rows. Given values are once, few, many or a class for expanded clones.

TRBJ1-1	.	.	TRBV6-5	TGTGCCAGCAGGAGCCCCATGAACACTGAAGCTTTCTTT	CASRSPMNTEAFF
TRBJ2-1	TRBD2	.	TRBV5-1	TGCGCCAGCAGCCTTCGACTAGCGGGAGGGATAGGTAATGAGCAGTTCTTC	CASSLRLAGGIGNEQFF
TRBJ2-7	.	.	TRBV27	TGTGCCAGCAGTTTACGGGAGTACGGCCACGAGCAGTACTTC	CASSLREYGHEQYF
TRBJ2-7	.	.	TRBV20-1	TGCAGTGCTAGATCTAGCTACGAGCAGTACTTC	CSARSSYEQYF
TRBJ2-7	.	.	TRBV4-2	TGTGCCAGCAGCCAAACGCGATTGAGCTCCTACGAGCAGTACTTC	CASSQTRLSSYEQYF
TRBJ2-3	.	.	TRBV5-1	TGCGCCAGCAGCTTGGCTCCACACACAGATACGCAGTATTTT	CASSLAPHTDTQYF
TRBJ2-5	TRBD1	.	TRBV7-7	TGTGCTAGCAGCCTGGACAGGGCCCAAGAGACCCAGTACTTC	CASSLDRAQETQYF
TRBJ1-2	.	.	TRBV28	TGTGCCAGCAGTTTCCCCGACAGAGATTATGGCTACACCTTC	CASSFPDRDYGYTF
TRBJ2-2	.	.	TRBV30	TGTGCCTGGAGTGGGACTACGAACACCGGGGAGCTGTTTTTT	CAWSGTTNTGELFF
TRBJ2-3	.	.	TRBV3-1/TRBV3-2	TGTGCCAGCAGCGCTCATTCGGTGAGAGATACGCAGTATTTT	CASSAHSVRDTQYF
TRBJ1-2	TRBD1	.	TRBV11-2	TGTGCCAGCAGCGACAGGGACTACTATGGCTACACCTTC	CASSDRDYYGYTF
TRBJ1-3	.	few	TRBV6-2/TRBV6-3	TGTGCCAGCAGTTACTCGAGCAGGATCTCTGGAAACACCATATATTTT	CASSYSSRISGNTIYF
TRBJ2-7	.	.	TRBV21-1	TGTGCCAGCACCAGACTAAGGACAGGGGATAGCGGGATGCCCCACGAGCAGTACTTC	CASTRLRTGDSGMPHEQYF
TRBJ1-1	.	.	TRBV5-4	TGTGCCAGCAGCTTGGACGGGGGAAGCACTGAAGCTTTCTTT	CASSLDGGSTEAFF
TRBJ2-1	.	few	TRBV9	TGTGCCAGCAGCGTAGGTACGAGGGCTTCCTACAATGAGCAGTTCTTC	CASSVGTRASYNEQFF
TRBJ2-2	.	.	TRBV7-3	TGTGCCAGCAGCTTCATGACCCCGGGGACCGGGGAGCTGTTTTTT	CASSFMTPGTGELFF
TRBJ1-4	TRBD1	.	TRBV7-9	TGTGCCAGCAGCTTAGACAGGGGTAATGAAAAACTGTTTTTT	CASSLDRGNEKLFF
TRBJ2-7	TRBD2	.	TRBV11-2	TGTGCCAGCAGCGTGACTAGCGGACCCTACGAGCAGTACTTC	CASSVTSGPYEQYF
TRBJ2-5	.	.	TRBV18	TGTGCCAGCTCACAACCGGGACAAGGGCAAGAGACCCAGTACTTC	CASSQPGQGQETQYF
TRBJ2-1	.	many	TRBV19	TGTGCCAGTAGTATAGAGAAGCCGGGACTGGTATTCTACAATGAGCAGTTCTTC	CASSIEKPGLVFYNEQFF
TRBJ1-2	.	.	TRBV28	TGTGCCAGCAGTTTAAGGGGACAAAGCTTGGGTGGCTACACCTTC	CASSLRGQSLGGYTF
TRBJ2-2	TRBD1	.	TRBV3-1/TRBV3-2	TGTGCCAGCACCCGCCGGACAGGGCCCGGGGAGCTGTTTTTT	CASTRRTGPGELFF
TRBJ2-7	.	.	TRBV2	TGTGCCAGCGAAGGGGTGAGCAGAACCGCCGAGCAGTACTTC	CASEGVSRTAEQYF
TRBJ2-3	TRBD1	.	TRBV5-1	TGCGCCAGCAGCTCCGACAGGGTCGTCATTACGCAGTATTTT	CASSSDRVVITQYF
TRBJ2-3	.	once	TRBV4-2	TGTGCCAGCAGCCACGGGGAGCGGACTAGCACAGATACGCAGTATTTT	CASSHGERTSTDTQYF
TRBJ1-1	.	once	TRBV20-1	TGCAGTCCTGCGGAGAACACTGAAGCTTTCTTT	CSPAENTEAFF
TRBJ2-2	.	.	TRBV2	TGTGCCAGCAGCATAGCTTCGTCCGGGGAGCTGTTTTTT	CASSIASSGELFF
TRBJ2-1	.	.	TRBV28	TGTGCCAGCAGTTTCACCGGTGAGCAGTTCTTC	CASSFTGEQFF
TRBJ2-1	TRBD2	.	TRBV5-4	TGTGCCAGCAGCCTACGGACTAGCGGGAGATTTAGCTCCTACAATGAGCAGTTCTTC	CASSLRTSGRFSSYNEQFF
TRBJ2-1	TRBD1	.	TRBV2	TGTGCCAGCAGTGGACAGGGAATCTCCTACAGTGAGCAGTTCTTC	CASSGQGISYSEQFF
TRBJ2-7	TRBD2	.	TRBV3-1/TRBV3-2	TGTGCCAGCAGCCAACTAGCGGACCCCCGACGGTACTTC	CASSQLADPRRYF
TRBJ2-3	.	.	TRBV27	TGTGCCAGCACTAAGACCCAAGCGCCAGATACGCAGTATTTT	CASTKTQAPDTQYF
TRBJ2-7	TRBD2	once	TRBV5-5	TGTGCCAGCAGCTTGGTGAGTCTAGCGGGAGTGGAATTCTACGAGCAGTACTTC	CASSLVSLAGVEFYEQYF
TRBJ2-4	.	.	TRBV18	TGTGCCAGCTCACCAGTTAGGGAGAACATTCAGTACTTC	CASSPVRENIQYF
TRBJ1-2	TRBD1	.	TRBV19	TGTGCCAGTAGCGGGACAGGGGCAAACTATGGCTACACCTTC	CASSGTGANYGYTF
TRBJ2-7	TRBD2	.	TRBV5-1	TGCGCCAGCAGCTCACCCGGTAAAACCGGGACTAGAGATCACGAGCAGTACTTC	CASSSPGKTGTRDHEQYF
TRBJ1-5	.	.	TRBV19	TGTGCCAGTAGCCCCTCGGGGGGCCATCAGCCCCAGCATTTT	CASSPSGGHQPQHF
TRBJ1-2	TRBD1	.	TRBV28	TGTGCCAGCAGTATCTCCCTTGGGACAGGGGTCTATGGCTACACCTTC	CASSISLGTGVYGYTF
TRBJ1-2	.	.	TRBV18	TGTGCCAGCTCACCAGTTTCCCCTTCGGATGGCTACACCTTC	CASSPVSPSDGYTF
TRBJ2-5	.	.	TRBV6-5	TGTGCCAGCAGTTTCTCTCAGGGAAAGGAGACCCAGTACTTC	CASSFSQGKETQYF
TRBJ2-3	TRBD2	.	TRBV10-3	TGTGCCATCAGTGGGAGGGGACTAGCGGGAGTCGGGAGAGATACGCAGTATTTT	CAISGRGLAGVGRDTQYF
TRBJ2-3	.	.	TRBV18	TGTGCCAGCTCACCGAGCGCTCTAGCGAAGAGCACAGATACGCAGTATTTT	CASSPSALAKSTDTQYF
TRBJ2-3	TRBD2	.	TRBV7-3	TGTGCCAGCAGCTTAAGACTAGCGGGAGGAGTGGATACGCAGTATTTT	CASSLRLAGGVDTQYF
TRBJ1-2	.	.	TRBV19	TGTGCCAGTAGAATCGTCGGGGGTACCTATGGCTACACCTTC	CASRIVGGTYGYTF
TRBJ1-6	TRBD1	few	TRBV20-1	TGCAGTGCCCCGGGACAGGGGAGTGTCCACTTT	CSAPGQGSVHF
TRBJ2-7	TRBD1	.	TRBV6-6	TGTGCCAGCAGTCCGGACAGGTCCCCCTACGAGCAGTACTTC	CASSPDRSPYEQYF
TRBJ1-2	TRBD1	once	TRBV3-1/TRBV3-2	TGTGCCAGCAGCCAAGATATCGCGACAGGGGATTATGGCTACACCTTC	CASSQDIATGDYGYTF
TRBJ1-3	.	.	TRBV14	TGTGCCAGCAGCCACGGGAGGGACAAGAGCCTTTTCTCTGGAAACACCATATATTTT	CASSHGRDKSLFSGNTIYF
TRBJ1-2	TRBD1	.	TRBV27	TGTGCCAGCAGTTTACGGACAGGTTTCAACTATGGCTACACCTTC	CASSLRTGFNYGYTF
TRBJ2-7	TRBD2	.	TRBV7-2	TGTGCCAGCAGCTTAGGGGGGACTAGCGGGAGGGCCCACGAGCAGTACTTC	CASSLGGTSGRAHEQYF
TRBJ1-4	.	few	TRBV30	TGTGCCTGGAGCGAAGACAGGATAAATGAAAAACTGTTTTTT	CAWSEDRINEKLFF
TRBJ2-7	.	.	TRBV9	TGTGCCAGCAGCGTCGGGAGCGGAAGCTCCTACGAGCAGTACTTC	CASSVGSGSSYEQYF
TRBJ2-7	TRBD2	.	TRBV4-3	TGCGCCAGCAGCCAAGTTTACGGGAGGGTCGGGGAGCAGTACTTC	CASSQVYGRVGEQYF
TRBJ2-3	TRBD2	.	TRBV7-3	TGTGCCAGCAGCAAAGGACTAGCGGACGTCGCAGATACGCAGTATTTT	CASSKGLADVADTQYF
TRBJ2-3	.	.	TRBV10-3	TGTGCCATCACCCCTAGTCTCACAGATACGCAGTATTTT	CAITPSLTDTQYF